This T cell receptor (beta chain) was captured in a study of cytomegalovirus exposure and HLA in healthy donors. Study details: Early released data had about 80 million unique TCRs, all coming from HLA-typed donors. Study-level points and caveats: In vitro confirmation showed three CMV-associated chains to be CMV antigen specific. It was taken for granted in presence/absence analyses that sequencing depth across donors was roughly uniform.

On this clone itself: Its antigen is unknown.

Healthy donors of bone marrow made up the group. Researchers ran the PCR with 60 Vbeta and 13 Jbeta primers. Produced via immunoSEQ multiplex PCR; TCRdb's table is partial and in-frame only. Counted here are 160,000 or so clones, about 78% occurring once; the ten biggest clones make up approximately 2.5%. Looked up from germline, CDR1 is MDHEN and CDR2 is SYDVKM. V was pared by 5 bases and J by 6 bases, with 17 bases between. This CDR3 has 14 amino acids. The rearrangement links TRBV28 to TRBJ2-7, with D maybe TRBD1 (6 bases). The receptor comes from a man in his sixties in good health and CMV-seronegative. The sequencing input was PBMCs. As DNA, the CDR3 is TGTGCCAGCAGTCCGCTCCAGGGGATGCGCGAGCAGTACTTC. Its translation is CASSPLQGMREQYF.